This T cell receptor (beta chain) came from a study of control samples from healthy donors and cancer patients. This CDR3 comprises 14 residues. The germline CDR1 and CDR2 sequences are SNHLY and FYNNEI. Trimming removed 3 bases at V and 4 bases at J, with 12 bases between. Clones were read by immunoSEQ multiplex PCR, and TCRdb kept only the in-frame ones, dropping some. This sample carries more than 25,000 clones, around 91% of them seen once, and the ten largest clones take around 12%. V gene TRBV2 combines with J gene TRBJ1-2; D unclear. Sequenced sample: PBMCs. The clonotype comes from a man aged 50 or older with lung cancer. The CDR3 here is CASSDSGRSYGYTF. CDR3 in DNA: TGTGCCAGCAGTGATTCAGGAAGGAGCTATGGCTACACCTTC.